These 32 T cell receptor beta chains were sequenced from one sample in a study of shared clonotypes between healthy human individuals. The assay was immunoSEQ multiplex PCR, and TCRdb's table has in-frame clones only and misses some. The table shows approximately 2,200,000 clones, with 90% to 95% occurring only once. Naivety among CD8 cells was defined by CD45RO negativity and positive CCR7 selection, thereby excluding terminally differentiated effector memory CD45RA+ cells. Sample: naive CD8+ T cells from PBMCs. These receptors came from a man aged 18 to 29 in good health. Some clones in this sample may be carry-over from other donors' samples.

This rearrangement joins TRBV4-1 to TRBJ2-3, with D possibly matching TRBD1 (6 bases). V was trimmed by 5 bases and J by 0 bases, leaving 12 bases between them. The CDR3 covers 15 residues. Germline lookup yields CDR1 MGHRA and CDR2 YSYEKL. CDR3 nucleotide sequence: TGCGCCAGCAGCGGAGTGGGACACAGCACAGATACGCAGTATTTT. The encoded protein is CASSGVGHSTDTQYF.

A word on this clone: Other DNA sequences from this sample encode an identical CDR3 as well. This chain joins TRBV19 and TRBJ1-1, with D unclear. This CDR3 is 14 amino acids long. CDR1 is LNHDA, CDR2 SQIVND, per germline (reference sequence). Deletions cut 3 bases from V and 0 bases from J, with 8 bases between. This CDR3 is CASSIGQMNTEAFF. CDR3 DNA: TGTGCCAGTAGTATCGGCCAGATGAACACTGAAGCTTTCTTT. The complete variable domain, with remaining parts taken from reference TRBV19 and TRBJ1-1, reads DGGITQSPKYLFRKEGQNVTLSCEQNLNHDAMYWYRQDPGQGLRLIYYSQIVNDFQKGDIAEGYSVSREKKESFPLTVTSAQKNPTAFYLCASSIGQMNTEAFFGQGTRLTVV.

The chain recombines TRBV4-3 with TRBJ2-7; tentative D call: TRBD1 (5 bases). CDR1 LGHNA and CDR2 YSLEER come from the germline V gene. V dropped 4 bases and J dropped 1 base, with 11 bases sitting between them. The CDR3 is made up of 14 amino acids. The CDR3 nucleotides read TGCGCCAGCAGCCCCGGACACCTATCCTACGAGCAGTACTTC. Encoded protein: CASSPGHLSYEQYF.

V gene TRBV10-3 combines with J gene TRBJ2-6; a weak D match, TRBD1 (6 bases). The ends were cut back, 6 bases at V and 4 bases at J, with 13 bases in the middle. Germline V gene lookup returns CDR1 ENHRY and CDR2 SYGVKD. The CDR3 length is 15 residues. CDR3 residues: CAISRTVSGANVLTF. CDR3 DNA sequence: TGTGCCATCAGCCGGACAGTCTCCGGGGCCAACGTCCTGACTTTC.

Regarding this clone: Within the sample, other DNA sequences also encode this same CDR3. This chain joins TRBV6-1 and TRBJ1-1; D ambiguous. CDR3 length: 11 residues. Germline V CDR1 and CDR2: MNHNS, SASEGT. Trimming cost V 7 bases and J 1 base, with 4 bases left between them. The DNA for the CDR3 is TGTGCCAGCATTGGGAACACTGAAGCTTTCTTT. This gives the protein CASIGNTEAFF.

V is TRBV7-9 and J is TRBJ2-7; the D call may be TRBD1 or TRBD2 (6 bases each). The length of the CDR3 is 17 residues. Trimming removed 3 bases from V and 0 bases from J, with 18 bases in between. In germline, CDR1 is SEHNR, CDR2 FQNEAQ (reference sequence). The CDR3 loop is CASSLVVARDTSYEQYF. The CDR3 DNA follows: TGTGCCAGCAGCTTGGTAGTTGCGCGGGACACCTCCTACGAGCAGTACTTC. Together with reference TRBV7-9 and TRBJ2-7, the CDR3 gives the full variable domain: DTGVSQNPRHKITKRGQNVTFRCDPISEHNRLYWYRQTLGQGPEFLTYFQNEAQLEKSRLLSDRFSAERPKGSFSTLEIQRTEQGDSAMYLCASSLVVARDTSYEQYFGPGTRLTVT.

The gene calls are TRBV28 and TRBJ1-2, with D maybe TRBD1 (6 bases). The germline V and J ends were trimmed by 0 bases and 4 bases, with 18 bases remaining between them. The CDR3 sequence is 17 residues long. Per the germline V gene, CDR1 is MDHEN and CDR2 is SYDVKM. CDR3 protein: CASSLWAWTETLYGYTF. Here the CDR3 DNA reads TGTGCCAGCAGTTTATGGGCCTGGACAGAAACCCTCTATGGCTACACCTTC.

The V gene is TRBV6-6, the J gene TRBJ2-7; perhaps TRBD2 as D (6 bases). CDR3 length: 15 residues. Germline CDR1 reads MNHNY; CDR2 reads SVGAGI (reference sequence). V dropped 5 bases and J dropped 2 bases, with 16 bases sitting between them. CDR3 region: CASSAGEVRTYEQYF. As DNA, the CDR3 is TGTGCCAGCAGTGCTGGGGAGGTAAGAACCTACGAGCAGTACTTC.

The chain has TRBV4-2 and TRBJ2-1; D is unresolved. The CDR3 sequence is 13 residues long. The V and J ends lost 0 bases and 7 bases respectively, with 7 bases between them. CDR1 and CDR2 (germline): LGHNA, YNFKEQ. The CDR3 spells CASSQEVRNEQFF. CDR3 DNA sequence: TGTGCCAGCAGCCAAGAAGTGAGAAATGAGCAGTTCTTC.

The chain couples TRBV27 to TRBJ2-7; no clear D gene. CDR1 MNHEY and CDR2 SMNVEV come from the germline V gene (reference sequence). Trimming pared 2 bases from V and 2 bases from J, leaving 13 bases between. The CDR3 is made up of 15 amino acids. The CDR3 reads CASSLGGSSPYEQYF. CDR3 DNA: TGTGCCAGCAGTTTAGGTGGCAGTTCCCCCTACGAGCAGTACTTC.

As DNA, the CDR3 is TGCGCCAGCAGTCCTTTCCTGGGACTTCCTAAATTTGAGACCCAGTACTTC. Residues: CASSPFLGLPKFETQYF. The V call is TRBV4-1, the J call TRBJ2-5; D is perhaps TRBD2 (6 bases). The ends were cut back, 6 bases at V and 5 bases at J, with 25 bases in the middle. CDR1 and CDR2 from the germline V gene are MGHRA and YSYEKL. The CDR3 totals 17 residues.

CDR3: CSVGRDREGSGEKLFF. The CDR3 region has the DNA TGCAGCGTTGGCCGGGACAGGGAGGGATCGGGGGAAAAACTGTTTTTT. The J gene is TRBJ1-4, the V gene TRBV29-1, with 9 bases aligning to TRBD1. CDR3 size: 16 residues. V was pared by 4 bases and J by 8 bases, with 14 bases of the junction left unmatched. Germline lookup yields CDR1 SQVTM and CDR2 ANQGSEA.

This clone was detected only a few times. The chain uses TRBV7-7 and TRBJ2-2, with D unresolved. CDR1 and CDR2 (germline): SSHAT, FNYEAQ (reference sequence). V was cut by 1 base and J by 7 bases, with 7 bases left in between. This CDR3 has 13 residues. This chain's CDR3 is CASSLVIGGELFF. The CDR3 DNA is TGTGCCAGCAGCTTAGTGATCGGCGGGGAGCTGTTTTTT.

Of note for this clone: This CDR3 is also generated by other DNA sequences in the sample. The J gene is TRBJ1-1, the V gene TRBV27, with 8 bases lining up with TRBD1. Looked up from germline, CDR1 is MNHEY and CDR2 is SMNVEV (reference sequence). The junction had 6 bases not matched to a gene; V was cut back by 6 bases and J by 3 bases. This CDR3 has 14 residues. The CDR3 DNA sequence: TGTGCCAGCAGCTTAAACAGGGGGTACACTGAAGCTTTCTTT. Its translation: CASSLNRGYTEAFF.

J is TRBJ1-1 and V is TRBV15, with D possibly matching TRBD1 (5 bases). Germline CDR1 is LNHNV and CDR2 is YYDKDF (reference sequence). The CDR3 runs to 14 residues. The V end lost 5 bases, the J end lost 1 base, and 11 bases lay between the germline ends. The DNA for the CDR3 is TGTGCCACCAGCGGGGACCGGGAGAACACTGAAGCTTTCTTT. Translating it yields CATSGDRENTEAFF.

The CDR3 sequence: CASSLILDSTHSGANVLTF. The CDR3 nucleotides read TGTGCCAGCAGCTTAATTCTGGACAGTACCCACTCTGGGGCCAACGTCCTGACTTTC. J is TRBJ2-6 and V is TRBV7-3; tentative D call: TRBD1 (6 bases). Trimming removed 1 base at V and 0 bases at J, with 16 bases between. Germline V gives CDR1 SGHTA, CDR2 FQGTGA. The CDR3 sequence is 19 residues long.

The CDR3 loop reads CASSLERGWLYEQYF. The CDR3 DNA follows: TGTGCCAGCAGCTTAGAAAGGGGATGGCTCTACGAGCAGTACTTC. This chain uses TRBV11-2 with TRBJ2-7; maybe TRBD1 (5 bases). Germline loops: CDR1 SGHAT, CDR2 FQNNGV. The V and J ends lost 0 bases and 3 bases respectively, with 12 bases between them. The CDR3 has 15 amino acids.

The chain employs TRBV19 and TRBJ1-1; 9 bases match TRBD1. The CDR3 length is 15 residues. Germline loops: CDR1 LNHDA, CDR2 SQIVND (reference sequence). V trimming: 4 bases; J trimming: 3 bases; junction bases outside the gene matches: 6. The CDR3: CASSTTGGLYTEAFF. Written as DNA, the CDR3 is TGTGCCAGTAGTACAACAGGGGGCCTTTACACTGAAGCTTTCTTT. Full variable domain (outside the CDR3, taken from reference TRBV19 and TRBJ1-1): DGGITQSPKYLFRKEGQNVTLSCEQNLNHDAMYWYRQDPGQGLRLIYYSQIVNDFQKGDIAEGYSVSREKKESFPLTVTSAQKNPTAFYLCASSTTGGLYTEAFFGQGTRLTVV.

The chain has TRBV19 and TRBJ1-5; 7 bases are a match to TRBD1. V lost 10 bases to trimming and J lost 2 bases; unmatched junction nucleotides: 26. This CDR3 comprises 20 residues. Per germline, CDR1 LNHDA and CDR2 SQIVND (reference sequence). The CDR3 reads CATKGLMTGPQRVGNQPQHF. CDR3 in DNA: TGTGCCACCAAGGGACTCATGACAGGGCCACAACGGGTTGGCAATCAGCCCCAGCATTTT.

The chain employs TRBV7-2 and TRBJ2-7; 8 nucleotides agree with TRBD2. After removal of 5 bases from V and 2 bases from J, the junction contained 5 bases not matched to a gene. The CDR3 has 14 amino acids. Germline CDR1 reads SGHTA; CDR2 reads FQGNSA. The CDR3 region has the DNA TGTGCCAGCAGCGGCCTAGCGGGTCCCTACGAGCAGTACTTC. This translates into CASSGLAGPYEQYF. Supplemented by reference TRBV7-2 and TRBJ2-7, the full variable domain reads GAGVSQSPSNKVTEKGKDVELRCDPISGHTALYWYRQSLGQGLEFLIYFQGNSAPDKSGLPSDRFSAERTGGSVSTLTIQRTQQEDSAVYLCASSGLAGPYEQYFGPGTRLTVT.

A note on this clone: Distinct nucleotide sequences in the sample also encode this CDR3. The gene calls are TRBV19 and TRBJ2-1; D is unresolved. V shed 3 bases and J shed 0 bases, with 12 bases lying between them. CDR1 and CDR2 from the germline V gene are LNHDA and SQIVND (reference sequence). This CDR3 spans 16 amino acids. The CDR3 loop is CASSISASSSYNEQFF. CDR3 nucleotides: TGTGCCAGTAGTATTTCGGCCAGTAGCTCCTACAATGAGCAGTTCTTC.

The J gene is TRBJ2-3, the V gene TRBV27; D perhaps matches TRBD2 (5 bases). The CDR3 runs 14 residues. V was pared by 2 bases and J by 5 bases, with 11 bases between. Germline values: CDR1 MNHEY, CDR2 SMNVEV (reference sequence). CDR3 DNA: TGTGCCAGCAGTTTAGGCCTAGCAATAGATACGCAGTATTTT. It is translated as CASSLGLAIDTQYF.

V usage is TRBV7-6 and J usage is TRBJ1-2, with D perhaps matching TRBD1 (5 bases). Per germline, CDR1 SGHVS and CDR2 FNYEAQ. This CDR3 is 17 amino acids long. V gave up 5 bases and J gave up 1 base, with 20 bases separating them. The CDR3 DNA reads TGTGCCAGCAGCCCCGGGGCATCATCAAGGATTAACTATGGCTACACCTTC. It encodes CASSPGASSRINYGYTF.

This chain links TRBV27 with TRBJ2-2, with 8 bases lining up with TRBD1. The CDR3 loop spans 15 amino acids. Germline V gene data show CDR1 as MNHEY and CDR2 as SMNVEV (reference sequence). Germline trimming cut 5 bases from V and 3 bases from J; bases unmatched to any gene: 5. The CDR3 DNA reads TGTGCCAGCAGTGCGCGACAGGGGCACACCGGGGAGCTGTTTTTT. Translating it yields CASSARQGHTGELFF.

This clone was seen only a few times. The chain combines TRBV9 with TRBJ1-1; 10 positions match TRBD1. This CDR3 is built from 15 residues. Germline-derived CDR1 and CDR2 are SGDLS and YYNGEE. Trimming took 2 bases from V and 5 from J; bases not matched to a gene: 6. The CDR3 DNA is TGTGCCAGCAGCGTGCAAGGACAGGGGGGGACTGAAGCTTTCTTT. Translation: CASSVQGQGGTEAFF.

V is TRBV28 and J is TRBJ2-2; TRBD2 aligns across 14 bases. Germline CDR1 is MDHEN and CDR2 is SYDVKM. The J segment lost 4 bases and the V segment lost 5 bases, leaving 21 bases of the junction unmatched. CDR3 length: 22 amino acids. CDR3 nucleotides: TGTGCCAGCAGTCCCAAACTACAGCCAGGGACTAGCGGGAGTTCGGGCACCGGGGAGCTGTTTTTT. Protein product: CASSPKLQPGTSGSSGTGELFF.

Written as DNA, the CDR3 is TGTGCCAGCAGCTTCATGTCGAGCGGCCGACCTAGCACAGATACGCAGTATTTT. Its translation: CASSFMSSGRPSTDTQYF. The rearrangement links TRBV7-9 to TRBJ2-3; possible D gene TRBD2, 5 bases. CDR1 and CDR2 (germline): SEHNR, FQNEAQ (reference sequence). CDR3 length: 18 amino acids. V shed 3 bases and J shed 0 bases, with 19 bases lying between them.

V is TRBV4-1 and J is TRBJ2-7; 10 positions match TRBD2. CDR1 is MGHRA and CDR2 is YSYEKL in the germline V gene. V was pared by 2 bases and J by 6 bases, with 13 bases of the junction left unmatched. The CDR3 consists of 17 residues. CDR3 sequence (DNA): TGCGCCAGCAGCCAAAAAACCCCTAGCGGGAGTGTGTTCGAGCAGTACTTC. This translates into CASSQKTPSGSVFEQYF.

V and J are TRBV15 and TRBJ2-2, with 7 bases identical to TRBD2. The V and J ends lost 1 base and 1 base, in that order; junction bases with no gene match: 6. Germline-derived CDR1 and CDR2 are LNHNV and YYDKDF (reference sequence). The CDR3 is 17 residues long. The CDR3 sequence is CATSRVRASGNTGELFF. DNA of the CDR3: TGTGCCACCAGCAGAGTTCGGGCTAGCGGGAACACCGGGGAGCTGTTTTTT.

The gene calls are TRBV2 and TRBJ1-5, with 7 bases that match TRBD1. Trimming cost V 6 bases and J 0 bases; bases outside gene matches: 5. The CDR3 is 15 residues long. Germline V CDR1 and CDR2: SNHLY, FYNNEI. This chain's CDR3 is CASRRTGYSNQPQHF. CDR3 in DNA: TGTGCCAGCAGACGGACAGGCTATAGCAATCAGCCCCAGCATTTT.

CDR3 nucleotides: TGTGCCAGCAGCCGGGACAGGGGGTACAATGAGCAGTTCTTC. This encodes CASSRDRGYNEQFF. The genes are TRBV7-8 and TRBJ2-1, with TRBD1 matching over 11 bases. With V trimmed by 5 bases and J by 4 bases, 1 base remained unmatched. CDR1 and CDR2 (germline): SGHVS, FQNEAQ. The CDR3 extends over 14 amino acids.

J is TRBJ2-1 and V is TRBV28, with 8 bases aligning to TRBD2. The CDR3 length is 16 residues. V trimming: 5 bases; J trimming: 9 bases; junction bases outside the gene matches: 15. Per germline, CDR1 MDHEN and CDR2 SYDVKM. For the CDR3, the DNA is TGTGCCAGCAGTCCCTTCTTGCGAAACGGGGGGGGTGAGCAGTTCTTC. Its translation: CASSPFLRNGGGEQFF.